Sequencing of this T cell receptor beta chain was carried out in a study of radiation and T cells in renal cell carcinoma. The CDR3 is 16 amino acids. V lost 8 bases, J lost 4 bases, and 18 bases lay in between. CDR1 is ENHRY, CDR2 SYGVKD, per germline. Study findings and constraints: Top 100 clonotypes averaged about 54% in irradiated versus around 45% in nephrectomy-only tumors. Intratumoral heterogeneity was not captured in these approximately 1 g regions. Dominant CDR3 motifs were more common in irradiated tumors than controls.

Described treatment: treatment-naive control, cytoreductive nephrectomy. Sequenced control tumors were from under 13 males and several females, median age roughly 60. Method: immunoSEQ multiplex PCR; TCRdb's copy keeps in-frame clones and lacks some. Of 15,000 to 20,000 clones in the sample, over 50% were seen once. Notes on this clone: Antigen: not known.

The V and J genes are TRBV10-3 and TRBJ1-6; a possible D gene is TRBD1 (6 bases). Material: tumor tissue, obtained from a patient whose treatment was nephrectomy without radiotherapy. The TCR comes from a man aged 45-65 years with renal cell carcinoma. CDR3 sequence (DNA): TGTGCCATCGGGTCGGGGGCACTCGGATATAATTCACCCCTCCACTTT. Its protein product is CAIGSGALGYNSPLHF.